This T cell receptor (beta chain) was profiled in a study of a mutant IDH1 vaccine in newly diagnosed glioma. On the study more broadly: The sex distribution of treated patients was 62.5% male and approximately 40% female, with a mean age of 40.4 years. Earlier care involved radiotherapy, temozolomide, or both, and the majority received both. Study-wide findings and caveats: Vaccine-induced immune responses occurred in 90% to 95% of patients.

Specified time point: baseline, week 1 (first vaccination visit). The treatment here: pre-vaccination baseline after standard-of-care therapy. The donor cohort comprised cases of new WHO grade 3 or 4 IDH1-mutant, ATRX-lost astrocytoma. Sequenced by immunoSEQ multiplex PCR; TCRdb stores in-frame clones only, minus some. The sample includes about 54,000 clones, approximately 81% of them seen just once. V dropped 0 bases and J dropped 0 bases, with 11 bases sitting between them. CDR3 length equals 16 residues. In germline, CDR1 is SNHLY, CDR2 FYNNEI. Comment on this clone: Antigen unknown.

This chain connects TRBV2 to TRBJ1-1, with a weak D call TRBD1 (5 bases). This specimen consisted of PBMCs, obtained from a glioma patient treated with radiotherapy, temozolomide or both. The TCR was taken from a man between 18 and 29 years old with glioma. For the CDR3, the DNA is TGTGCCAGCAGTGAAGCTTTAAGGGGTATGAACACTGAAGCTTTCTTT. Protein: CASSEALRGMNTEAFF. Supplemented by reference TRBV2 and TRBJ1-1, the full variable domain reads EPEVTQTPSHQVTQMGQEVILRCVPISNHLYFYWYRQILGQKVEFLVSFYNNEISEKSEIFDDQFSVERPDGSNFTLKIRSTKLEDSAMYFCASSEALRGMNTEAFFGQGTRLTVV.